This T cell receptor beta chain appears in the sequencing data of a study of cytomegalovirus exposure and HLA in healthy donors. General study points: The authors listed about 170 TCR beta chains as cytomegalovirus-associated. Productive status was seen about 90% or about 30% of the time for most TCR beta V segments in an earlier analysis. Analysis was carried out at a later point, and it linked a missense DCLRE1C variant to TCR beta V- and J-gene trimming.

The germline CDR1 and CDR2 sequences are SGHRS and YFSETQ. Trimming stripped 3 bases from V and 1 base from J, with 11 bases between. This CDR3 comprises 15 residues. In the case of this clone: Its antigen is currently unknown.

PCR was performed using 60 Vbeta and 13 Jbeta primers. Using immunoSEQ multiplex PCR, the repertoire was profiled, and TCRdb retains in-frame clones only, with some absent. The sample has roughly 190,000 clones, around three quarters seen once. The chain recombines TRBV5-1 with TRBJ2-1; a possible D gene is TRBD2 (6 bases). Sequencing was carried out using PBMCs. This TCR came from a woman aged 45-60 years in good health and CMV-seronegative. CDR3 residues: CASSSQTSSYNEQFF. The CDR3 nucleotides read TGCGCCAGCAGCTCCCAGACTAGTTCCTACAATGAGCAGTTCTTC.